Below are 19 T cell receptor beta chains sequenced from a single sample in a study of blood T cells in healthy people across ages. It was with a sample-barcoded 5' primer and a J-beta primer mix that a second PCR of about 6 to 12 cycles was run. TCRdb independently ran MiXCR on the 5' RACE reads; one entry per CDR3 protein. Of about 1,600,000 distinct CDR3 sequences in the sample, approximately 40% were seen once. The material sequenced was blood. The source of these receptors is a woman aged 18-29 years in good health.

A remark on this clonotype: One junction end disagrees with the germline gene, perhaps due to a read error. V gene TRBV28 combines with J gene TRBJ1-6; D is unclear. This CDR3 has 15 amino acids. Germline CDR1 MDHEN, CDR2 SYDVKM. The CDR3 sequence is CACSPLDGTDSPPHF. In DNA, the CDR3 is TGTGCCTGCAGTCCCCTTGATGGTACGGATTCACCCCCCCACTTT.

In its sample, this clonotype was seen a few times. The chain couples TRBV20-1 to TRBJ2-1, with 8 bases fitting TRBD2. CDR3 length: 16 residues. The ends lost 0 bases at V and 6 bases at J; junction bases unmatched: 10. Germline V gene data show CDR1 as DFQATT and CDR2 as SNEGSKA (reference sequence). For the CDR3, the DNA is TGCAGTGCTAGAGATTCGCTAGCGGGTTTAGTCAATGAGCAGTTCTTC. Protein product: CSARDSLAGLVNEQFF.

The J gene is TRBJ2-3, the V gene TRBV2, with TRBD2 matching 7 bases. Trimming removed 5 bases from V and 6 bases from J; junction bases left unmatched: 11. The CDR3 length is 15 residues. The germline gives CDR1 SNHLY, CDR2 FYNNEI. The CDR3 DNA sequence: TGTGCCAGCAGTCCTCGACTAGCTAAGGTCGATACGCAGTATTTT. Translation: CASSPRLAKVDTQYF.

A few counts support this clonotype. The chain has TRBV9 and TRBJ1-4, with a tentative D call TRBD1 (6 bases). The V and J ends lost 0 bases and 7 bases respectively, with 10 bases between them. Germline loops: CDR1 SGDLS, CDR2 YYNGEE. This CDR3 is 14 amino acids long. The CDR3 region has the DNA TGTGCCAGCAGCGTAGTCAGGGGTGCTGAAAAACTGTTTTTT. As protein: CASSVVRGAEKLFF.

The rearrangement links TRBV4-1 to TRBJ2-1; D is undetermined. The V end was cut by 3 bases, the J end by 7 bases, with 16 bases between. The CDR3 runs 15 residues. Germline-derived CDR1 and CDR2 are MGHRA and YSYEKL. For the CDR3, the DNA is TGCGCCAGCAGCCAGTATGACCCCCCGAGGAATGAGCAGTTCTTC. It codes for CASSQYDPPRNEQFF.

In this sample, this clonotype turned up many times. The chain carries TRBV7-9 and TRBJ1-2, with a tentative D call TRBD1 (6 bases). Germline CDR1 SEHNR, CDR2 FQNEAQ (reference sequence). The CDR3 extends over 13 amino acids. The V gene lost 5 bases and the J gene lost 5 bases, with 12 bases spanning the gap. CDR3 bases: TGTGCCAGCAGCCCGGGGGCCGGGTATGGCTACACCTTC. Residues: CASSPGAGYGYTF.

The J gene is TRBJ2-7, the V gene TRBV20-1; TRBD2 aligns across 12 bases. CDR1 and CDR2 from the germline V gene are DFQATT and SNEGSKA (reference sequence). Unmatched junction bases numbered 10, after V lost 7 bases and J lost 3 bases. There are 15 residues in the CDR3. CDR3 region: CSVASGRAPYYEQYF. The CDR3 DNA is TGCAGTGTAGCTAGCGGGAGGGCCCCCTACTACGAGCAGTACTTC.

The chain couples TRBV6-1 to TRBJ2-1, with 9 bases that match TRBD1. The CDR3 covers 14 residues. V was clipped by 4 bases and J by 9 bases; unmatched bases: 7. Germline CDR1 MNHNS, CDR2 SASEGT. CDR3 bases: TGTGCCAGCAGTGGAGAACAGGGGGCAGTTGAGCAGTTCTTC. This encodes CASSGEQGAVEQFF.

This clonotype has only a few counts. This chain uses TRBV18 with TRBJ2-6; D remains ambiguous. In germline, CDR1 is KGHSH, CDR2 LQKENI. The CDR3 totals 15 residues. V lost 3 bases, J lost 11 bases, and 17 bases lay in between. The CDR3 sequence: CASSPQSVLGYVLTF. DNA for the CDR3: TGTGCCAGCTCACCCCAGAGCGTGTTGGGGTACGTCCTGACTTTC. Drawing the rest from reference TRBV18 and TRBJ2-6, the complete variable domain is NAGVMQNPRHLVRRRGQEARLRCSPMKGHSHVYWYRQLPEEGLKFMVYLQKENIIDESGMPKERFSAEFPKEGPSILRIQQVVRGDSAAYFCASSPQSVLGYVLTFGAGSRLTVL.

This sequence joins TRBV7-8 and TRBJ2-5; D gene uncertain. Germline CDR1 reads SGHVS; CDR2 reads FQNEAQ. The germline V and J ends were trimmed by 2 bases and 5 bases, with 18 bases remaining between them. The CDR3 contains 16 residues. CDR3 nucleotides: TGTGCCAGCAGCTTACCCCGACTGGCATCAGTGGAGACCCAGTACTTC. Encoded protein: CASSLPRLASVETQYF.

The chain uses TRBV2 and TRBJ2-3; D unclear. Germline V gene lookup returns CDR1 SNHLY and CDR2 FYNNEI. The CDR3 has 14 amino acids. V was cut by 3 bases and J by 3 bases, with 10 bases left in between. The CDR3 coding sequence is TGTGCCAGCAGTGATGGGGAAGGGACAGATACGCAGTATTTT. As protein: CASSDGEGTDTQYF.

A single count supports this clonotype. The chain employs TRBV30 and TRBJ2-3; D is possibly TRBD2 (6 bases). CDR1 and CDR2 from the germline V gene are GTSNPN and SVGIG (reference sequence). The V end lost 1 base, the J end lost 2 bases, and 16 bases lay between the germline ends. CDR3 size: 16 residues. The CDR3 spells CAWSAALASHTDTQYF. The CDR3 nucleotides are TGTGCCTGGAGTGCGGCCCTAGCGTCCCACACAGATACGCAGTATTTT. Complete variable domain (other parts from reference TRBV30 and TRBJ2-3): SQTIHQWPATLVQPVGSPLSLECTVEGTSNPNLYWYRQAAGRGLQLLFYSVGIGQISSEVPQNLSASRPQDRQFILSSKKLLLSDSGFYLCAWSAALASHTDTQYFGPGTRLTVL.

In its sample, this clonotype was seen a few times. The V call is TRBV27, the J call TRBJ2-1, with 8 bases that match TRBD2. This CDR3 contains 15 residues. V lost 5 bases, J lost 2 bases, and 5 bases stayed unmatched. Germline lookup yields CDR1 MNHEY and CDR2 SMNVEV (reference sequence). DNA of the CDR3: TGTGCCAGCAGTCCTCCGACTAGCGCCTACAATGAGCAGTTCTTC. Its translation is CASSPPTSAYNEQFF.

The CDR3 sequence is CASTRDRGSYTEAFF. As DNA, the CDR3 is TGTGCCAGCACGCGTGATAGAGGATCGTACACTGAAGCTTTCTTT. This rearrangement joins TRBV7-9 to TRBJ1-1; no clear D. This CDR3 spans 15 amino acids. CDR1 is SEHNR, CDR2 FQNEAQ, per germline (reference sequence). V dropped 7 bases and J dropped 3 bases, with 18 bases sitting between them.

The V and J genes are TRBV2 and TRBJ2-1; 9 nucleotides match TRBD2. CDR3 length: 15 amino acids. The germline CDR1 and CDR2 sequences are SNHLY and FYNNEI. The ends lost 7 bases at V and 3 bases at J; junction bases unmatched: 7. CDR3 residues: CASTASGKGYNEQFF. The CDR3 DNA reads as TGTGCCAGCACCGCTAGCGGGAAAGGCTACAATGAGCAGTTCTTC.

V usage is TRBV12-3 or TRBV12-4 and J usage is TRBJ2-3; no clear D gene. V was cut by 7 bases and J by 5 bases, with 13 bases left in between. The CDR3 is 13 residues long. CDR3 in DNA: TGTGCCAGCACTCGGTCGATTGAAGATACGCAGTATTTT. Protein product: CASTRSIEDTQYF.

This clonotype has more than one count but fewer than ten. The genes are TRBV11-2 and TRBJ2-2; 7 bases are a match to TRBD2. This CDR3 region has 15 residues. In germline, CDR1 is SGHAT, CDR2 FQNNGV. The junction had 6 bases not matched to a gene; V was cut back by 4 bases and J by 4 bases. CDR3 nucleotides: TGTGCCAGCAGCTGGGGAGGGTCGCGCACCGGGGAGCTGTTTTTT. Encoded protein: CASSWGGSRTGELFF.

Here the CDR3 reads CSELAGEANEQYF. In nucleotides, the CDR3 is TGCAGTGAACTAGCGGGAGAAGCCAATGAGCAGTACTTC. The genes are TRBV20-1 and TRBJ2-1, with 11 nucleotides matching TRBD2. Near its end, the DNA agrees better with TRBJ2-7, so the J call may be wrong. This CDR3 spans 13 amino acids. CDR1 is DFQATT and CDR2 is SNEGSKA in the germline V gene (reference sequence).

V gene TRBV21-1 combines with J gene TRBJ1-2. TRBV21-1 has pseudogene status. The CDR3 has 19 amino acids. The CDR3 region has the DNA TGTGCCAGCAGCAAAGAATGTCAGGAGGGGCAGGTGTGCCACTATGGCTACACCTTC. It yields the protein CASSKECQEGQVCHYGYTF.